What follows are 21 T cell receptor beta chains derived from one specimen sequenced in a study of blood T cells in healthy people across ages. Through a sample-barcoded 5' primer and a J-beta primer mix, a second PCR was run for roughly 6 to 12 cycles. TCRdb re-derived calls from the 5' RACE reads in MiXCR, one entry per CDR3 protein. Among approximately 900,000 distinct CDR3 sequences listed, about 27% were seen once. These sequences were also reported in another study, on T cells of mothers and their children.

The sequenced sample was blood. These receptors were collected from a woman in her thirties or forties in good health.

With regard to this clonotype: The junction shows a germline mismatch at one end, possibly a read error. The CDR3 region is CASSLGQGREHFF. CDR3 coding DNA: TGCGCCAGTAGCTTGGGACAGGGAAGGGAGCACTTCTTC. The gene calls are TRBV5-1 and TRBJ2-1; TRBD1 matches at 9 bases. The CDR3 sequence is 13 residues long. Germline loops: CDR1 SGHRS, CDR2 YFSETQ.

This clonotype was observed many times. The chain combines TRBV6-1 with TRBJ1-2, with TRBD1 identical over 8 bases. The CDR3 loop spans 12 amino acids. From germline, CDR1 is MNHNS and CDR2 SASEGT. V lost 7 bases and J lost 6; bases outside the gene matches: 4. CDR3 bases: TGTGCCAGCACGGACAGGGAAGATGGCTACACCTTC. It yields the protein CASTDREDGYTF.

The V and J genes are TRBV30 and TRBJ1-1, with D possibly TRBD1 on 5 matching bases. Germline CDR1 and CDR2: GTSNPN and SVGIG (reference sequence). V lost 2 bases to trimming and J lost 5 bases, with 12 bases between them. This CDR3 has 13 residues. CDR3 region: CAWSRQKGTEAFF. CDR3 nucleotide sequence: TGTGCCTGGAGTCGACAGAAGGGGACTGAAGCTTTCTTT. Full variable domain (missing parts from reference TRBV30 and TRBJ1-1): SQTIHQWPATLVQPVGSPLSLECTVEGTSNPNLYWYRQAAGRGLQLLFYSVGIGQISSEVPQNLSASRPQDRQFILSSKKLLLSDSGFYLCAWSRQKGTEAFFGQGTRLTVV.

This chain uses TRBV9 with TRBJ2-2; possible D gene TRBD1, 7 bases. The CDR3 is 17 amino acids. The germline CDR1 and CDR2 sequences are SGDLS and YYNGEE. The V gene lost 0 bases and the J gene lost 6 bases, with 18 bases spanning the gap. The CDR3 bases are TGTGCCAGCAGCGTAGCCCCCCAGGGGGGCCGCGCCGGGGAGCTGTTTTTT. It specifies CASSVAPQGGRAGELFF.

The V call is TRBV24-1, the J call TRBJ2-5; D gene ambiguous. Germline CDR1 is KGHDR and CDR2 is SFDVKD. The ends were cut back, 3 bases at V and 4 bases at J, with 14 bases in the middle. The CDR3 covers 15 residues. CDR3 residues: CATSDPSTAGETQYF. DNA of the CDR3: TGTGCCACCAGTGATCCGTCAACAGCCGGAGAGACCCAGTACTTC.

This clonotype occurred a few times. DNA of the CDR3: TGTGCCACCAGCAGGGAACCAAACGGCTCACCCCTCCACTTT. This gives the protein CATSREPNGSPLHF. The chain recombines TRBV15 with TRBJ1-6; no clear D gene. CDR3 length: 14 amino acids. CDR1 and CDR2 from the germline V gene are LNHNV and YYDKDF (reference sequence). V was shortened by 3 bases and J by 10 bases, with 13 bases between the two germline ends.

This clonotype has ten or more counts. The chain couples TRBV6-6 to TRBJ2-3, with TRBD1 matching over 9 bases. V dropped 2 bases and J dropped 7; count of bases not matched to a gene: 10. CDR1 is MNHNY, CDR2 SVGAGI, per germline (reference sequence). This CDR3 has 16 residues. CDR3 nucleotides: TGTGCCAGCAGTTACCCCCCGGGACAGGGTTCATATACGCAGTATTTT. Translated, it gives CASSYPPGQGSYTQYF.

This clonotype was found a few times. This chain uses TRBV28 with TRBJ2-2; TRBD1 matches 9 bases. V lost 7 bases to trimming and J lost 5 bases; unmatched junction nucleotides: 8. The CDR3 is made up of 15 amino acids. Germline V gene lookup returns CDR1 MDHEN and CDR2 SYDVKM. In DNA, the CDR3 is TGTGCCAGCAAAGGAGCTGGGACAGGGACCGGGGAGCTGTTTTTT. Translation: CASKGAGTGTGELFF.

Concerning this clonotype itself: A much bigger clone sits one base away, suggesting this may be a read error. The chain links TRBV20-1 to TRBJ2-1; TRBD1 might be the D (6 bases). Deletions cut 5 bases from V and 8 bases from J, with 13 bases between. CDR1 is DFQATT and CDR2 is SNEGSKA in the germline V gene (reference sequence). The CDR3 has 12 residues. Written as DNA, the CDR3 is TGCAGTGCTGGGGACACTTACGATGAGCAGTTCTTC. It codes for CSAGDTYDEQFF.

This chain links TRBV12-3 or TRBV12-4 with TRBJ2-2; D assignment may be TRBD1 or TRBD2 (5 bases each). The germline V and J ends were trimmed by 7 bases and 7 bases, with 16 bases remaining between them. This CDR3 contains 14 residues. The CDR3 sequence: CASTPLDSYGELFF. The CDR3, as DNA: TGTGCCAGCACCCCACTAGACAGTTACGGGGAGCTGTTTTTT.

J is TRBJ1-4 and V is TRBV20-1, with D unresolved. Trimming took 1 base from V and 6 from J, leaving 12 bases between them. The germline V gene encodes CDR1 DFQATT and CDR2 SNEGSKA (reference sequence). The CDR3 runs to 14 residues. The CDR3 here is CSARVLVEDEKLFF. The CDR3 DNA reads TGCAGTGCTAGAGTTCTGGTCGAGGATGAAAAACTGTTTTTT.

As to this clonotype: A much larger clone is a single base away; this may be a read error. The rearrangement joins TRBV29-1 to TRBJ2-1, with D unresolved. CDR3 length equals 11 residues. Germline V gene lookup returns CDR1 SQVTM and CDR2 ANQGSEA. V lost 7 bases, J lost 10 bases, and 14 bases lay in between. CDR3 coding DNA: TGCAGCGCCCTCGGGCTCTACGAGCAGTTCTTC. This gives the protein CSALGLYEQFF.

In the case of this clonotype: Just one base apart from a much larger clone, this may be a read error. The V and J genes are TRBV7-9 and TRBJ1-4; D gene unclear. Germline V gene data show CDR1 as SEHNR and CDR2 as FQNEAQ (reference sequence). The CDR3 runs 16 residues. CDR3 sequence reads: CTSSPTGMATNEKLFF. CDR3 nucleotides: TGTACCAGCAGCCCCACCGGAATGGCAACTAATGAAAAACTGTTTTTT.

This clonotype was found many times. The rearrangement links TRBV10-3 to TRBJ2-1, with TRBD2 identical over 11 bases. This CDR3 contains 17 residues. Germline V gives CDR1 ENHRY, CDR2 SYGVKD. The J segment lost 5 bases and the V segment lost 1 base, leaving 7 bases of the junction unmatched. The CDR3 loop is CAISEWLAGGVDNEQFF. CDR3 in DNA: TGTGCCATCAGTGAGTGGCTAGCGGGGGGTGTTGACAATGAGCAGTTCTTC.

This clonotype was counted at least ten times. The chain has TRBV7-2 and TRBJ2-1, with 7 bases matching TRBD1. This CDR3 comprises 16 residues. V lost 5 bases, J lost 0 bases, and 7 bases stayed unmatched. Germline loops: CDR1 SGHTA, CDR2 FQGNSA. The CDR3 loop reads CASSIQGSSSYNEQFF. Here the CDR3 DNA reads TGTGCCAGCAGCATACAGGGGTCTAGCTCCTACAATGAGCAGTTCTTC.

This clonotype was counted many times. The chain has TRBV5-1 and TRBJ2-1, with TRBD1 matching over 11 bases. This CDR3 is built from 15 residues. CDR1 is SGHRS and CDR2 is YFSETQ in the germline V gene. The trim removed 0 bases at V and 10 bases at J, leaving 6 bases unmatched. For the CDR3, the DNA is TGCGCCAGCAGCTTGGCCGGACAGGGGGCCAAAGAGCAGTTCTTC. Translated: CASSLAGQGAKEQFF. Combining the CDR3 with reference TRBV5-1 and TRBJ2-1 gives the whole variable domain KAGVTQTPRYLIKTRGQQVTLSCSPISGHRSVSWYQQTPGQGLQFLFEYFSETQRNKGNFPGRFSGRQFSNSRSEMNVSTLELGDSALYLCASSLAGQGAKEQFFGPGTRLTVL.

This clonotype was seen a handful of times. The chain uses TRBV7-2 and TRBJ1-2; D may be TRBD1 (5 bases). Trimming cost V 1 base and J 0 bases, with 15 bases left between them. Germline CDR1 reads SGHTA; CDR2 reads FQGNSA. This CDR3 region has 17 residues. This CDR3 is CASSLGVGDRTNYGYTF. CDR3 bases: TGTGCCAGCAGCTTAGGGGTGGGGGACCGAACTAACTATGGCTACACCTTC.

The rearrangement uses TRBV28 and TRBJ1-2; D gene ambiguous. CDR3 length: 15 amino acids. Trimming removed 3 bases from V and 0 bases from J, with 11 bases in between. Germline V gene data show CDR1 as MDHEN and CDR2 as SYDVKM. CDR3 sequence (DNA): TGTGCCAGCAGTTTCATCGTTCAAGCTAACTATGGCTACACCTTC. Its translation is CASSFIVQANYGYTF.

This clonotype occurred a few times. The chain joins TRBV12-5 to TRBJ2-2, with 9 bases that match TRBD1. Trimming removed 7 bases from V and 0 bases from J; junction bases left unmatched: 9. The CDR3 covers 17 residues. Germline V gene data show CDR1 as LGHNT and CDR2 as FRNRAP. The CDR3 sequence is CASANPGQGPNTGELFF. CDR3 DNA sequence: TGTGCTAGTGCCAACCCGGGACAGGGCCCGAACACCGGGGAGCTGTTTTTT.

This clonotype has just a few counts. The chain combines TRBV27 with TRBJ1-1; D may be TRBD1 (6 bases). The CDR3 runs 14 residues. The V end was cut by 3 bases, the J end by 8 bases, with 16 bases between. Germline-derived CDR1 and CDR2 are MNHEY and SMNVEV (reference sequence). Here the CDR3 DNA reads TGTGCCAGCAGTTTTTCGGCCAGGGGCCCGGAAGCTTTCTTT. Translation gives CASSFSARGPEAFF.

The V and J genes are TRBV6-5 and TRBJ1-5; tentatively, D is TRBD1 (6 bases). V lost 2 bases to trimming and J lost 0 bases, with 8 bases between them. Per the germline V gene, CDR1 is MNHEY and CDR2 is SVGAGI. This CDR3 has 15 residues. The CDR3 loop is CASSYDRFSNQPQHF. The CDR3 DNA sequence: TGTGCCAGCAGTTACGACAGGTTTAGCAATCAGCCCCAGCATTTT.